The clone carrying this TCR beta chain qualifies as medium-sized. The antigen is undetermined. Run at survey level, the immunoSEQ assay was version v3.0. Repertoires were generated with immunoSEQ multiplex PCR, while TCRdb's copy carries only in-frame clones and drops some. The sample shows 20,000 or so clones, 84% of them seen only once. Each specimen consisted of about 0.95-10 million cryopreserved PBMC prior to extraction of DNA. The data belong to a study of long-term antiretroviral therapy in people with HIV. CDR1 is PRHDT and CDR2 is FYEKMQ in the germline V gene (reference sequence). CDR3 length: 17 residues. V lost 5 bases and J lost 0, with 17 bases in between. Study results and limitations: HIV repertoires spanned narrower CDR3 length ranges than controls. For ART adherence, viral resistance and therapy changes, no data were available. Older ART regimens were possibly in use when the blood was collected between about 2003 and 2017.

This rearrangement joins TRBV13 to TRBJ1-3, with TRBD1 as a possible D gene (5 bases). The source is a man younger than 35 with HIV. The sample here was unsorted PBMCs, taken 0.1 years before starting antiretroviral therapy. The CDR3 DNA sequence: TGTGCCAGCAGCCCCCTGGGGGATCTGAGCTCTGGAAACACCATATATTTT. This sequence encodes CASSPLGDLSSGNTIYF. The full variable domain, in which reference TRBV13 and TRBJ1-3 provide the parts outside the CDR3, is AAGVIQSPRHLIKEKRETATLKCYPIPRHDTVYWYQQGPGQDPQFLISFYEKMQSDKGSIPDRFSAQQFSDYHSELNMSSLELGDSALYFCASSPLGDLSSGNTIYFGEGSWLTVV.